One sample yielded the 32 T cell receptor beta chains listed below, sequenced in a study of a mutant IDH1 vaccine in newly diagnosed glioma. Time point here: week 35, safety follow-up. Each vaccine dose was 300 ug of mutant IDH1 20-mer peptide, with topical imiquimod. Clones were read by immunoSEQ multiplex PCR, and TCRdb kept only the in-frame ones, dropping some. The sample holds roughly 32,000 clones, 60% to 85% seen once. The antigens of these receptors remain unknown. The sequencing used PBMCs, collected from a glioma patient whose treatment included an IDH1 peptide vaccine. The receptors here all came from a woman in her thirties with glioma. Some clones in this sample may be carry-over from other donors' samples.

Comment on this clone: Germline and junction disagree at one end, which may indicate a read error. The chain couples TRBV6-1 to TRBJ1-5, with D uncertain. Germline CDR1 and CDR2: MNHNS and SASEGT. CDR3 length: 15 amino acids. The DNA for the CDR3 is TGTGCCAGCAGTGATCCCGAAAATCGCCGACTACTGATAGGGTTT. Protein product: CASSDPENRRLLIGF.

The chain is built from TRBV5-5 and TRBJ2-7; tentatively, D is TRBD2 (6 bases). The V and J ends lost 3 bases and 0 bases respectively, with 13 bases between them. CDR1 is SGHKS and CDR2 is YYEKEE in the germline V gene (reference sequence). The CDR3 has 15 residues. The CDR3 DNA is TGTGCCAGCAGCTATACGGAGGGTTACTCCTACGAGCAGTACTTC. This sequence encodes CASSYTEGYSYEQYF.

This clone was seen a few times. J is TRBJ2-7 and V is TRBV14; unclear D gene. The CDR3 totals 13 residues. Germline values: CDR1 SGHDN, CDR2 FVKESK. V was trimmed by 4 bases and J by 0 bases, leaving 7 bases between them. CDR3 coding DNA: TGTGCCAGCAGCCGCCGACTCTCCTACGAGCAGTACTTC. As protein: CASSRRLSYEQYF.

DNA for the CDR3: TGTGCCAGCGCTCCCGGGGGCGCTTCCAAAAACATTCAGTACTTC. This sequence encodes CASAPGGASKNIQYF. The gene calls are TRBV6-5 and TRBJ2-4; tentatively, D is TRBD1 or TRBD2 (6 bases each). Deletions cut 8 bases from V and 2 bases from J, with 16 bases between. CDR1 MNHEY and CDR2 SVGAGI come from the germline V gene. This CDR3 has 15 residues.

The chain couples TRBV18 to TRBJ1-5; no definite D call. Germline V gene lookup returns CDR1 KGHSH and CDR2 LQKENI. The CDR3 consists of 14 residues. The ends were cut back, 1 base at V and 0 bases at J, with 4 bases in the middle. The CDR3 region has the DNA TGTGCCAGCTCACCACAGGGTAGCAATCAGCCCCAGCATTTT. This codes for CASSPQGSNQPQHF.

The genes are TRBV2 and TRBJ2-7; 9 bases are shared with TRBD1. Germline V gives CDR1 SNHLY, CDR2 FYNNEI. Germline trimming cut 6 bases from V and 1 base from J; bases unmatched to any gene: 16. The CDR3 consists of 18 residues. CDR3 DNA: TGTGCCAGCAGGACTCCGGGACAGGGTGAGATGGGTTCCTACGAGCAGTACTTC. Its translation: CASRTPGQGEMGSYEQYF.

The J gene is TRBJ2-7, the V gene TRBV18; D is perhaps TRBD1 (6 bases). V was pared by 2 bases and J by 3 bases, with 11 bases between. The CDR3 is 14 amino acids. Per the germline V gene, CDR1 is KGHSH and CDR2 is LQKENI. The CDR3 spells CASSPTRGVYEQYF. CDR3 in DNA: TGTGCCAGCTCACCAACCAGGGGTGTCTACGAGCAGTACTTC.

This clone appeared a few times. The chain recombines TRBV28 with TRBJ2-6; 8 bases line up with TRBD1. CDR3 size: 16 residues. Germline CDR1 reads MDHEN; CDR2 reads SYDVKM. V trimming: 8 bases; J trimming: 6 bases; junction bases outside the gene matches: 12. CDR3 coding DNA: TGTGCCAGCCGAGGATGGGGACAGGTGGAGGCCAACGTCCTGACTTTC. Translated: CASRGWGQVEANVLTF.

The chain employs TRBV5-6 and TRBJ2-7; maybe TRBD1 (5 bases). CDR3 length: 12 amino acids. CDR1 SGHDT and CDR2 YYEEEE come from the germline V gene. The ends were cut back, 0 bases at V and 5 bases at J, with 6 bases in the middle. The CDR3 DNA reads TGTGCCAGCAGCTTGGGGGGCCACGAGCAGTACTTC. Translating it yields CASSLGGHEQYF.

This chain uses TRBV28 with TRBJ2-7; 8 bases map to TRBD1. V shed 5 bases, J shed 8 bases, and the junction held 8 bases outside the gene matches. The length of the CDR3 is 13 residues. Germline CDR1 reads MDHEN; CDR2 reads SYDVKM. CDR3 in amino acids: CASSLGTGGKQYF. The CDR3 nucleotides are TGTGCCAGCAGTCTAGGGACAGGAGGGAAGCAGTACTTC.

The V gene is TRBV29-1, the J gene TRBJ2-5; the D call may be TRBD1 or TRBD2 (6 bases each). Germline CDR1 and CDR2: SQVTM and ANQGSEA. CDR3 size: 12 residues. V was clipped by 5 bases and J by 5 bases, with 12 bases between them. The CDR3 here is CSVWGARETQYF. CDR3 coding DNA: TGCAGCGTTTGGGGGGCGCGGGAGACCCAGTACTTC.

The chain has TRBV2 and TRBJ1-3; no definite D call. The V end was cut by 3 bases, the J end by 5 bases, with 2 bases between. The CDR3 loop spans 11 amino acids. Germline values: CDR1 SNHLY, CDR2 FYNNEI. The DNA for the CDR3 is TGTGCCAGCAGTGAGAGAAACACCATATATTTT. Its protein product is CASSERNTIYF.

CDR3 protein: CAIRDSSSGNTIYF. The CDR3 bases are TGTGCCATCAGGGATTCGAGCTCTGGAAACACCATATATTTT. V is TRBV10-3 and J is TRBJ1-3, with no clear D. From germline, CDR1 is ENHRY and CDR2 SYGVKD. With 6 bases removed from V and 0 bases from J, the gap between germline ends came to 9 bases. The CDR3 consists of 14 residues.

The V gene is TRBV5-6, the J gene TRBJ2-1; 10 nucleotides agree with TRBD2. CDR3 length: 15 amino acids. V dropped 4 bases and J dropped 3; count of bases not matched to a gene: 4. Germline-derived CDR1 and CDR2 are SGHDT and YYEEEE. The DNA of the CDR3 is TGTGCCAGCAGCCGACGACTAGCGGGCTACAATGAGCAGTTCTTC. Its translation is CASSRRLAGYNEQFF.

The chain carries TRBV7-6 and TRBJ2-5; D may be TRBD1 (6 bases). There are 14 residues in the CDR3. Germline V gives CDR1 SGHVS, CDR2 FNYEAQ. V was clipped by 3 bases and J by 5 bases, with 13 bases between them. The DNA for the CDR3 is TGTGCCAGCAGCTTCGGAACAGGGTGGGAGACCCAGTACTTC. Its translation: CASSFGTGWETQYF.

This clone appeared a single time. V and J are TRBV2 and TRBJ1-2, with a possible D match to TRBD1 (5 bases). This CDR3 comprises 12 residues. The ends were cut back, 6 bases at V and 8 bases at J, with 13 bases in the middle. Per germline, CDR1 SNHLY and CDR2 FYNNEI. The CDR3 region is CASRTEAGGYTF. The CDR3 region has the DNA TGTGCCAGCAGGACAGAGGCTGGGGGCTACACCTTC.

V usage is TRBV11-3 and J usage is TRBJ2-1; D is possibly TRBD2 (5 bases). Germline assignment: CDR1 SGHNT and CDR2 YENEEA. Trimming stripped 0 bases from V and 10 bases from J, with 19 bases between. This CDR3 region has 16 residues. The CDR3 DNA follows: TGTGCCAGCAGCTTAGATAGCGACGGAGTAGCTTTCGAGCAGTTCTTC. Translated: CASSLDSDGVAFEQFF.

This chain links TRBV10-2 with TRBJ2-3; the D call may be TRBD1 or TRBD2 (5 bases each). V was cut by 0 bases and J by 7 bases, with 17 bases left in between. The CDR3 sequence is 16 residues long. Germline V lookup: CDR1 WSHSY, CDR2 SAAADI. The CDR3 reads CASSESGPTTAHTQYF. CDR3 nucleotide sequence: TGCGCCAGCAGTGAGTCGGGACCTACAACCGCCCATACGCAGTATTTT.

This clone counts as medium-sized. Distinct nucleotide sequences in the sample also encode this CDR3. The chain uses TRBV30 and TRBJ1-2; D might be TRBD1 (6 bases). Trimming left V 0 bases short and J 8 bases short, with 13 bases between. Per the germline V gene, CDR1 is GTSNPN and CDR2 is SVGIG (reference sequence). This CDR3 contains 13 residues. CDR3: CAWSVQGDGGYTF. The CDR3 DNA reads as TGTGCCTGGAGTGTACAGGGCGACGGCGGCTACACCTTC.

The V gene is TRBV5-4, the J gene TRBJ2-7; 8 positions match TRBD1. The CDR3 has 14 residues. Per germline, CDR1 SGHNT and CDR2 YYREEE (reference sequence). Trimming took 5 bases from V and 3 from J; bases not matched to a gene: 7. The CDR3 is CASSSGTGHYEQYF. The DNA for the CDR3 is TGTGCCAGCAGTTCCGGGACAGGCCACTACGAGCAGTACTTC.

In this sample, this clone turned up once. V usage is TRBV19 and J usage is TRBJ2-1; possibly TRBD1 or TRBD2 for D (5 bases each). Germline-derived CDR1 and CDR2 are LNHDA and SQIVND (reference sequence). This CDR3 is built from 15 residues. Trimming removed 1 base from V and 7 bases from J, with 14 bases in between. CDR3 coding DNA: TGTGCCAGTAGTATAGTACCTAGCAGGGCAAATGAGCAGTTCTTC. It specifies CASSIVPSRANEQFF. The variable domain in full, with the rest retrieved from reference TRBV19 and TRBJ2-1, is DGGITQSPKYLFRKEGQNVTLSCEQNLNHDAMYWYRQDPGQGLRLIYYSQIVNDFQKGDIAEGYSVSREKKESFPLTVTSAQKNPTAFYLCASSIVPSRANEQFFGPGTRLTVL.

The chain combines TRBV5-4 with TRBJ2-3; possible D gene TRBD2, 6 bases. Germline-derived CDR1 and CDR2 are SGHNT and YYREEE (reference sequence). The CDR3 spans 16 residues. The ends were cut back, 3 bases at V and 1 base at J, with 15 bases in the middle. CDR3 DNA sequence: TGTGCCAGCAGCTGGGGGGACTTTTCCGGCACAGATACGCAGTATTTT. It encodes CASSWGDFSGTDTQYF.

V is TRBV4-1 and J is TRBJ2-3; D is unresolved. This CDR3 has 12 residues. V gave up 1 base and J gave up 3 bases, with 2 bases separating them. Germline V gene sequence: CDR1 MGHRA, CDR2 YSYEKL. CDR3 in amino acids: CASSQATDTQYF. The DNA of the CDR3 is TGCGCCAGCAGCCAAGCAACAGATACGCAGTATTTT.

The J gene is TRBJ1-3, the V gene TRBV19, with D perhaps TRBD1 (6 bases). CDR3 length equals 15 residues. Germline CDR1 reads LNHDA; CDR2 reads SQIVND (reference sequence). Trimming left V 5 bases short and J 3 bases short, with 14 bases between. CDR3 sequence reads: CASSRNRESGNTIYF. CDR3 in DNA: TGTGCCAGTAGTCGCAACAGGGAAAGTGGAAACACCATATATTTT.

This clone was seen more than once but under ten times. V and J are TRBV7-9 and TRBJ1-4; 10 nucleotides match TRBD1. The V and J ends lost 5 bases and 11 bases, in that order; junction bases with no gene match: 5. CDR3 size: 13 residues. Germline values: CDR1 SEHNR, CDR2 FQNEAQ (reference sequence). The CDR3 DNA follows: TGTGCCAGCAGCGGTGGACAGGGGGTGAAACTGTTTTTT. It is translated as CASSGGQGVKLFF.

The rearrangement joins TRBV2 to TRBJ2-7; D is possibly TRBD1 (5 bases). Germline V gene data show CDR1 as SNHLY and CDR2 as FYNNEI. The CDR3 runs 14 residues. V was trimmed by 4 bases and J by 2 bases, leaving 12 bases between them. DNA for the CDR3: TGTGCCAGCAGTGTGCAGGGCTCTACCTACGAGCAGTACTTC. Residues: CASSVQGSTYEQYF.

The CDR3 sequence is CASTQGGSGNTIYF. The CDR3, as DNA: TGTGCCAGCACACAGGGAGGGTCTGGAAACACCATATATTTT. The chain joins TRBV27 to TRBJ1-3; D possibly corresponds to TRBD1 (6 bases). Germline V gives CDR1 MNHEY, CDR2 SMNVEV (reference sequence). This CDR3 comprises 14 residues. V lost 7 bases, J lost 1 base, and 11 bases lay in between.

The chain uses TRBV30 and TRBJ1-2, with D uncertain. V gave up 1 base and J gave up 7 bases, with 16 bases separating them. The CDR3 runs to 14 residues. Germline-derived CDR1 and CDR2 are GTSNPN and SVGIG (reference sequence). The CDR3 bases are TGTGCCTGGAGTGGGGTGAGGTCCGGCATTGGCTACACCTTC. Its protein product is CAWSGVRSGIGYTF.

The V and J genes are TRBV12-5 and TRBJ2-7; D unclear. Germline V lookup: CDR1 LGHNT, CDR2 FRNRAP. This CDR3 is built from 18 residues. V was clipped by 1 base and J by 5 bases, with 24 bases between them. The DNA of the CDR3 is TGTGCTAGTGGTTTGGCCGCCCTTCCCCGGATTCTGGGCCACGAGCAGTACTTC. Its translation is CASGLAALPRILGHEQYF.

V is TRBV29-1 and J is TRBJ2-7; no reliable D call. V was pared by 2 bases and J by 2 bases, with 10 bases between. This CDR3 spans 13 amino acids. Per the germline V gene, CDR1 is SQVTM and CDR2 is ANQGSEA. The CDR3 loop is CSVEPDGPYEQYF. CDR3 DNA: TGCAGCGTTGAACCAGACGGCCCCTACGAGCAGTACTTC.

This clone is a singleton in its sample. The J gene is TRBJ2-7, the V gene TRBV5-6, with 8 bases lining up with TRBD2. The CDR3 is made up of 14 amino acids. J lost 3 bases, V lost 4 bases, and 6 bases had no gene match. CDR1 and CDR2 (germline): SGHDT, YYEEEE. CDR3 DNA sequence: TGTGCCAGCAGCCTCGGGAGGGGGGACTACGAGCAGTACTTC. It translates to CASSLGRGDYEQYF.

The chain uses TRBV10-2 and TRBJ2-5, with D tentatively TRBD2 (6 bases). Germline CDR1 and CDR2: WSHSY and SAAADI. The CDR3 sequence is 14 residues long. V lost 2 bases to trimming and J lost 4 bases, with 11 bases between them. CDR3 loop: CASSEGRWVETQYF. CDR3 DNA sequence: TGCGCCAGCAGTGAGGGGAGGTGGGTAGAGACCCAGTACTTC.